This TCR beta chain appears in the sequencing data of a study of blood T cell repertoires in COVID-19. The data were produced by immunoSEQ multiplex PCR, yet TCRdb's version contains in-frame clones alone and is incomplete. Here the sample spans about 160,000 clones, more than 80% being singletons. Material: peripheral blood. This TCR derives from an older woman with COVID-19, enrolled during active disease.

The CDR3 loop reads CASSPGTGADTQYF. CDR3 sequence (DNA): TGTGCCAGCAGCCCCGGGACAGGGGCAGATACGCAGTATTTT. The chain links TRBV6-2 or TRBV6-3 to TRBJ2-3; 10 bases are shared with TRBD1. The junction had 4 bases not matched to a gene; V was cut back by 6 bases and J by 4 bases. Germline assignment: CDR1 MNHEY and CDR2 SVGEGT. The CDR3 runs 14 residues.